The present T cell receptor (beta chain) was sequenced within a study of CD8 T cells in ankylosing spondylitis. This clonotype was picked up many times. The CDR3 extends over 12 amino acids. Germline-derived CDR1 and CDR2 are SGHTA and FQGNSA. With 5 bases removed from V and 5 bases from J, the gap between germline ends came to 7 bases. Libraries of TCR beta came from quantitative 5'-RACE with molecular barcodes. TCRdb called the 5' RACE reads again in MiXCR, with one record for every CDR3 protein. The table lists some 120,000 distinct CDR3 sequences, approximately 15% of them singletons. This TCR came from a female donor with ankylosing spondylitis or in good health (not recorded which). The sequencing input was blood, either unsorted or a sorted T cell fraction (not recorded which). The chain is built from TRBV7-2 and TRBJ2-1; D is uncertain. CDR3 nucleotide sequence: TGTGCCAGCAGCCCTTCACACAATGAGCAGTTCTTC. It is translated as CASSPSHNEQFF.